These 18 T cell receptor beta chains originate from one sample sequenced in a study of blood T cell repertoires in COVID-19. Here immunoSEQ multiplex PCR was the method, and the copy in TCRdb shows in-frame clones only, minus some. The sample lists 80,000 or so clones, less than 95% occurring once. What was sequenced was peripheral blood. All receptors derive from a woman aged 50 to 65 in a cohort sampled during active COVID-19.

This sequence joins TRBV25-1 and TRBJ2-7, with 7 bases aligning to TRBD1. CDR1 is MGHDK, CDR2 SYGVNS, per germline. The CDR3 totals 15 residues. V shed 4 bases and J 1 base; nucleotides not matched to a gene: 7. This CDR3 is CASSAANRGSYEQYF. DNA for the CDR3: TGTGCCAGCAGTGCGGCTAACAGGGGATCCTACGAGCAGTACTTC.

This clone appeared once. V usage is TRBV11-2 and J usage is TRBJ1-1; D might be TRBD1 (5 bases). V was shortened by 5 bases and J by 3 bases, with 19 bases between the two germline ends. Germline V gene data show CDR1 as SGHAT and CDR2 as FQNNGV. The CDR3 is 16 amino acids. CDR3 in amino acids: CASSAKLQGSDTEAFF. The CDR3 nucleotides are TGTGCCAGCAGCGCGAAGCTTCAGGGCTCGGACACTGAAGCTTTCTTT.

V and J are TRBV3-1 (or the pseudogene TRBV3-2) and TRBJ2-5; D unresolved. This CDR3 comprises 15 residues. CDR1 and CDR2 from the germline V gene are LGHDT and YNNKEL (reference sequence). V was pared by 4 bases and J by 1 base, with 13 bases between. CDR3 DNA: TGTGCCAGCAGCCCCTTAGCAGTCTCCCAAGAGACCCAGTACTTC. Its translation: CASSPLAVSQETQYF.

The sample holds one count of this clone. One end of the junction fails to match germline, which may point to a read error. The rearrangement uses TRBV2 and TRBJ1-2, with 11 nucleotides matching TRBD1. Germline V gene lookup returns CDR1 SNHLY and CDR2 FYNNEI. The CDR3 contains 14 residues. Here the CDR3 reads CASKRTGGAQGYTF. In DNA, the CDR3 is TGTGCAAGCAAGAGGACAGGGGGCGCACAGGGCTACACCTTC.

The chain combines TRBV3-1 (or the pseudogene TRBV3-2) with TRBJ2-6, with D possibly matching TRBD2 (6 bases). V was trimmed by 0 bases and J by 4 bases, leaving 10 bases between them. CDR3 length: 16 residues. CDR1 is LGHDT, CDR2 YNNKEL, per germline (reference sequence). Here the CDR3 DNA reads TGTGCCAGCAGCCAAGAAGGCGGGACCGGGGCCAACGTCCTGACTTTC. Protein: CASSQEGGTGANVLTF.

This chain connects TRBV18 to TRBJ1-3, with TRBD1 as a possible D gene (6 bases). Trimming shortened V by 3 bases and J by 3 bases, and 12 bases separated the two germline ends. The CDR3 runs 15 residues. Germline V CDR1 and CDR2: KGHSH, LQKENI. CDR3 DNA: TGTGCCAGCTCACCCGGACAGTCAGGTGGAAACACCATATATTTT. Translated: CASSPGQSGGNTIYF.

V usage is TRBV27 and J usage is TRBJ1-2; no reliable D call. The CDR3 totals 13 residues. Germline loops: CDR1 MNHEY, CDR2 SMNVEV (reference sequence). The germline V and J ends were trimmed by 6 bases and 3 bases, with 11 bases remaining between them. The CDR3 loop reads CASREGGDYGYTF. The CDR3 DNA reads TGTGCCAGCAGAGAGGGTGGTGACTATGGCTACACCTTC.

This clone appeared once. Other nucleotide sequences in the sample specify the same CDR3. The chain combines TRBV9 with TRBJ1-2; tentatively, D is TRBD1 (5 bases). The CDR3 consists of 13 residues. Germline V gives CDR1 SGDLS, CDR2 YYNGEE. Trimming left V 3 bases short and J 3 bases short, with 9 bases between. In nucleotides, the CDR3 is TGTGCCAGCAGCGCCCAGGGCGACTATGGCTACACCTTC. This encodes CASSAQGDYGYTF. The whole variable domain, filled in from reference TRBV9 and TRBJ1-2, reads DSGVTQTPKHLITATGQRVTLRCSPRSGDLSVYWYQQSLDQGLQFLIQYYNGEERAKGNILERFSAQQFPDLHSELNLSSLELGDSALYFCASSAQGDYGYTFGSGTRLTVV.

The chain links TRBV28 to TRBJ1-5; the match to TRBD1 covers 10 bases. V lost 6 bases and J lost 7; bases outside the gene matches: 3. Germline loops: CDR1 MDHEN, CDR2 SYDVKM. The CDR3 contains 13 residues. DNA of the CDR3: TGTGCCAGCAGGGGACAGGGGTACCAGCCCCAGCATTTT. This encodes CASRGQGYQPQHF.

J is TRBJ2-1 and V is TRBV18; no definite D call. Germline CDR1 and CDR2: KGHSH and LQKENI. There are 15 residues in the CDR3. V lost 0 bases to trimming and J lost 3 bases, with 9 bases between them. The DNA of the CDR3 is TGTGCCAGCTCACCACCGGAGCCGTTCTACAATGAGCAGTTCTTC. Translating it yields CASSPPEPFYNEQFF. The whole variable domain, remainder taken from reference TRBV18 and TRBJ2-1, is NAGVMQNPRHLVRRRGQEARLRCSPMKGHSHVYWYRQLPEEGLKFMVYLQKENIIDESGMPKERFSAEFPKEGPSILRIQQVVRGDSAAYFCASSPPEPFYNEQFFGPGTRLTVL.

This rearrangement joins TRBV21-1 to TRBJ2-3; whether TRBD2, the table's D call, matches the DNA was not checked. TRBV21-1 is deemed a pseudogene. The CDR3 is made up of 15 amino acids. The CDR3 protein is CASNPSGRGKDTQYF. The CDR3 DNA follows: TGTGCCAGCAACCCTAGCGGGAGGGGAAAAGATACGCAGTATTTT.

This chain connects TRBV18 to TRBJ2-7; TRBD2 aligns across 8 bases. The CDR3 totals 16 residues. V trimming: 6 bases; J trimming: 6 bases; junction bases outside the gene matches: 16. The germline V gene encodes CDR1 KGHSH and CDR2 LQKENI. DNA for the CDR3: TGTGCCAGCTCCCCGACTGGGCGGGAGGCCCAGGGCGAGCAGTACTTC. Translation gives CASSPTGREAQGEQYF. Full variable domain (remainder filled in from reference TRBV18 and TRBJ2-7): NAGVMQNPRHLVRRRGQEARLRCSPMKGHSHVYWYRQLPEEGLKFMVYLQKENIIDESGMPKERFSAEFPKEGPSILRIQQVVRGDSAAYFCASSPTGREAQGEQYFGPGTRLTVT.

V usage is TRBV7-9 and J usage is TRBJ1-3, with D hard to call. CDR3 length: 13 residues. Germline-derived CDR1 and CDR2 are SEHNR and FQNEAQ (reference sequence). The V end was cut by 2 bases, the J end by 0 bases, with 2 bases between. CDR3 DNA sequence: TGTGCCAGCAGCTTATACTCTGGAAACACCATATATTTT. Protein sequence: CASSLYSGNTIYF. Together with reference TRBV7-9 and TRBJ1-3, the CDR3 gives the full variable domain: DTGVSQNPRHKITKRGQNVTFRCDPISEHNRLYWYRQTLGQGPEFLTYFQNEAQLEKSRLLSDRFSAERPKGSFSTLEIQRTEQGDSAMYLCASSLYSGNTIYFGEGSWLTVV.

This chain uses TRBV7-2 with TRBJ2-7; 12 nucleotides agree with TRBD2. Trimming took 5 bases from V and 0 from J; bases not matched to a gene: 5. Germline CDR1 SGHTA, CDR2 FQGNSA. The CDR3 contains 16 residues. The CDR3 spells CASSPTSGRISYEQYF. CDR3 coding DNA: TGTGCCAGCAGCCCCACTAGCGGGAGGATCTCCTACGAGCAGTACTTC. Full variable domain (missing parts from reference TRBV7-2 and TRBJ2-7): GAGVSQSPSNKVTEKGKDVELRCDPISGHTALYWYRQSLGQGLEFLIYFQGNSAPDKSGLPSDRFSAERTGGSVSTLTIQRTQQEDSAVYLCASSPTSGRISYEQYFGPGTRLTVT.

The rearrangement uses TRBV6-5 and TRBJ2-5; possible D gene TRBD2, 6 bases. V was clipped by 7 bases and J by 2 bases, with 11 bases between them. This CDR3 has 13 residues. The germline CDR1 and CDR2 sequences are MNHEY and SVGAGI. In DNA form, the CDR3 reads TGTGCCAGCAAATGGGGGGATCAAGAGACCCAGTACTTC. Its translation is CASKWGDQETQYF.

The rearrangement uses TRBV15 and TRBJ1-5; D call uncertain. Deletions cut 1 base from V and 2 bases from J, with 9 bases between. The CDR3 is 15 amino acids. Germline-derived CDR1 and CDR2 are LNHNV and YYDKDF (reference sequence). This CDR3 reads CATSRVRGGNQPQHF. The CDR3 coding sequence is TGTGCCACCAGCAGAGTTAGAGGAGGCAATCAGCCCCAGCATTTT.

The chain is built from TRBV6-2 or TRBV6-3 and TRBJ2-5, with TRBD1 matching 8 bases. Trimming cost V 4 bases and J 2 bases; bases outside gene matches: 9. Germline CDR1 and CDR2: MNHEY and SVGEGT. CDR3 length: 16 amino acids. DNA of the CDR3: TGTGCCAGCAGTTCTTACGGGACAGGAGATCAAGAGACCCAGTACTTC. Protein sequence: CASSSYGTGDQETQYF.

The count of this clone is one. The J gene is TRBJ2-7, the V gene TRBV28, with 11 bases that match TRBD1. The CDR3 length is 16 residues. J was trimmed by 1 base and V by 4 bases; bases with no gene match: 6. Germline V gene lookup returns CDR1 MDHEN and CDR2 SYDVKM. The CDR3, as DNA: TGTGCCAGCAGTTCGTCCGGGACAGGGGGTTCCTACGAGCAGTACTTC. Residues: CASSSSGTGGSYEQYF.